This TCR beta chain was observed in a study of regulatory T cells in long-lasting Graves disease. The time point is: newly diagnosed GD, antithyroid drugs for less than 3 months. Making the TCR library involved RNA that had been extracted from PBMCs. This clonotype was seen more than once but under ten times. Combining iRepertoire HTBI primers with Arm-PCR of CDR3 regions, the authors built TCR beta libraries. TCRdb redid the calling of the multiplex PCR reads with MiXCR, one entry per CDR3 protein. The sample includes 350,000 to 450,000 distinct CDR3 sequences, approximately 15% seen only once; the top ten take approximately 8%. These records were also assigned to another study, of T cells in Graves' hyperthyroidism and ophthalmopathy. From that paper: HTBI primers were employed in a first-round RT-PCR of the TCR CDR3.

Sample: peripheral blood mononuclear cells (PBMCs), taken at new diagnosis, from a patient treated with antithyroid drugs. The clonotype was recovered from a woman between 40 and 50 years old with Graves disease.

CDR3 nucleotides: TGTGCCAGCAGCATTTCAGGGCTAGGTGGTGAAGCTTTCTTT. Translating it yields CASSISGLGGEAFF. The gene calls are TRBV7-9 and TRBJ1-1; a possible D gene is TRBD1 (5 bases). Per germline, CDR1 SEHNR and CDR2 FQNEAQ (reference sequence). Trimming removed 5 bases from V and 7 bases from J, with 17 bases in between. The CDR3 loop spans 14 amino acids.